This TCR beta chain was documented in a study of T cell changes during pregnancy in multiple sclerosis (dated by TCRdb to 2018 to 2020). With regard to the full study: The study examined how the T cell repertoire changed over the course of pregnancy in women with multiple sclerosis.

Inclusive of the bounding cysteine and phenylalanine, the CDR3 is 14 residues long. Only the CDR3 DNA stays, 42 bases, in frame from base 1. The germline ends are 11 bases apart after V is trimmed by 4 bases and J by 4 bases. CDR1 SGHRS and CDR2 YFSETQ were looked up in the germline V gene. This clone came up once. Its antigen has not been determined. The input lacks base qualities; no much larger clone sits a single base away. The library was built by means of the immunoSEQ multiplex PCR assay. Imported from immuneACCESS, the table was reduced by TCRdb to in-frame sequences with V and J called. These copies leave out some clones; in studies compared against another copy, an unresolved V gene accounts for under half, and the cause of the remainder is not known. Recorded for this sample are around 57,000 clones; 91% of them occurred a single time. Roughly 1.3% of the sample lies in the top ten.

This TCR was sampled from a female donor in good health, enrolled as a control in a pregnancy study. Recombination joined TRBV5-1 with TRBJ1-4; no D segment can be confidently identified. The material was peripheral blood, obtained after pregnancy. The CDR3 reads as follows: CASSAEAYNEKLFF. The DNA is as follows: TGCGCCAGCAGCGCGGAAGCCTATAATGAAAAACTGTTTTTT.